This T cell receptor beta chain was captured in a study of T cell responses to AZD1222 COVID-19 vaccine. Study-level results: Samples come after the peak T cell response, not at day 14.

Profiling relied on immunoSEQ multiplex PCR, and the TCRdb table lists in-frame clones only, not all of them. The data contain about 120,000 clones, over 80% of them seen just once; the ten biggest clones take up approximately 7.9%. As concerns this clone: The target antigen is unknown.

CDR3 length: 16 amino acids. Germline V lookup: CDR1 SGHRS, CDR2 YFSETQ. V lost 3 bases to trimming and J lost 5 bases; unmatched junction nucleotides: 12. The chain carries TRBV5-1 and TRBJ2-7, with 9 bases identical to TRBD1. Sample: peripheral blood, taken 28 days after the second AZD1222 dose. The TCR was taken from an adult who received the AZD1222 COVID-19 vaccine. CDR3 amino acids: CASSSGTGTGSDEQYF. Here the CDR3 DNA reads TGCGCCAGCAGCTCCGGCACCGGGACAGGGAGTGACGAGCAGTACTTC.